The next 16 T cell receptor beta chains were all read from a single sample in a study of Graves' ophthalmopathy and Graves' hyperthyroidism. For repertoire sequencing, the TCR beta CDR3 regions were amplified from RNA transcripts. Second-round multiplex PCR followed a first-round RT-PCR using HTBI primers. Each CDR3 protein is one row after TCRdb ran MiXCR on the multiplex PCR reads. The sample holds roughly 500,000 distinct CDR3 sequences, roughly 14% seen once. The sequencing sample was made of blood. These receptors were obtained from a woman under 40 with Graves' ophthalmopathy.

As DNA, the CDR3 is TGTGCCAGCAGAGGACAGGGGGCGGACACCGGGGAGCTGTTTTTT. Translated: CASRGQGADTGELFF. The chain is built from TRBV12-3 or TRBV12-4 and TRBJ2-2, with 11 positions matching TRBD1. Unmatched junction bases numbered 3, after V lost 6 bases and J lost 3 bases. There are 15 residues in the CDR3.

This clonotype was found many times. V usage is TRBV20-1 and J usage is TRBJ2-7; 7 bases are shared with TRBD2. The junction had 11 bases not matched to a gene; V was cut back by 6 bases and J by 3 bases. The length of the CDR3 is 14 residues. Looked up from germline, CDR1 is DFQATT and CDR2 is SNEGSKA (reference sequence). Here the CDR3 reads CSATAHLADYEQYF. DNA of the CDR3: TGCAGTGCCACGGCCCACCTAGCGGACTACGAGCAGTACTTC.

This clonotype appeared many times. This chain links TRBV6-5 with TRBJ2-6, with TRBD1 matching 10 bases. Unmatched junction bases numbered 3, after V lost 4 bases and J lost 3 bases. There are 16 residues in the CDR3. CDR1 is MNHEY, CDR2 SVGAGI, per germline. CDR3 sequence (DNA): TGTGCCAGCAGTTCCGACAGGGGGCATGGGGCCAACGTCCTGACTTTC. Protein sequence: CASSSDRGHGANVLTF.

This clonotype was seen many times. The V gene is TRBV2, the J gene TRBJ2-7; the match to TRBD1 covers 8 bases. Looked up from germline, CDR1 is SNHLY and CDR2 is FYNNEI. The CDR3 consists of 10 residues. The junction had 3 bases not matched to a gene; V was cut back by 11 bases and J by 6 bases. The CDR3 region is CAADRGEQYF. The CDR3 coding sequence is TGTGCCGCCGACAGGGGCGAGCAGTACTTC. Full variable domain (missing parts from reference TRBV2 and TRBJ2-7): EPEVTQTPSHQVTQMGQEVILRCVPISNHLYFYWYRQILGQKVEFLVSFYNNEISEKSEIFDDQFSVERPDGSNFTLKIRSTKLEDSAMYFCAADRGEQYFGPGTRLTVT.

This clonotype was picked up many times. The CDR3 DNA reads TGTGCCAGTAGTGACCGGGACATGAGGAATCAGCCCCAGCATTTT. This gives the protein CASSDRDMRNQPQHF. This sequence joins TRBV19 and TRBJ1-5; a possible D gene is TRBD1 (6 bases). The CDR3 loop spans 15 amino acids. CDR1 is LNHDA and CDR2 is SQIVND in the germline V gene (reference sequence). Trimming left V 5 bases short and J 4 bases short, with 15 bases between.

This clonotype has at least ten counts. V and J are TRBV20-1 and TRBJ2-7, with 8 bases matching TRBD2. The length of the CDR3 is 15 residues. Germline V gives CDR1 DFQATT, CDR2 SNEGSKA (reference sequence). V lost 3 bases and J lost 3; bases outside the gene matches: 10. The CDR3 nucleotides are TGCAGTGCTAGCTCCATCGGGAGGGCTTACTACGAGCAGTACTTC. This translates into CSASSIGRAYYEQYF.

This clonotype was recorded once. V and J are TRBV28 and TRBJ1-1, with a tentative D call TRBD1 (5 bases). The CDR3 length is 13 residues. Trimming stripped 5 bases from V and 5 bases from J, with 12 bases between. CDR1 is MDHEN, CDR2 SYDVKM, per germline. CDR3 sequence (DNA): TGTGCCAGCAGTCGGGACGGGGGAACTGAAGCTTTCTTT. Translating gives CASSRDGGTEAFF.

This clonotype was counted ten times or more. The CDR3 spells CASSFGRGHGYTF. CDR3 nucleotide sequence: TGTGCCAGCAGTTTTGGCAGGGGCCATGGCTACACCTTC. The gene calls are TRBV12-3 or TRBV12-4 and TRBJ1-2, with a possible D match to TRBD1 (6 bases). There are 13 residues in the CDR3. V lost 3 bases, J lost 6 bases, and 11 bases lay in between.

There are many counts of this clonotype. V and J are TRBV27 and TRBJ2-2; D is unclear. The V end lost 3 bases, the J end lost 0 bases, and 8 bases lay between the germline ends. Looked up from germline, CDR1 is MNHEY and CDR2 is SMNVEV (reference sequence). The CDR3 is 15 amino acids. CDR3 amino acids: CASSFYSSNTGELFF. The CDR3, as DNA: TGTGCCAGCAGTTTTTACAGTTCGAACACCGGGGAGCTGTTTTTT.

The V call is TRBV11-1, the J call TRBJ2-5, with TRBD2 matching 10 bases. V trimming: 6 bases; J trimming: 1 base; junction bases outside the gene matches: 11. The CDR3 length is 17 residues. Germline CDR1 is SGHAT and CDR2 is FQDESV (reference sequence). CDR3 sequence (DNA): TGTGCCAGCAGTTCCTCCGGACTAGCGGCTATCCAAGAGACCCAGTACTTC. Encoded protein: CASSSSGLAAIQETQYF.

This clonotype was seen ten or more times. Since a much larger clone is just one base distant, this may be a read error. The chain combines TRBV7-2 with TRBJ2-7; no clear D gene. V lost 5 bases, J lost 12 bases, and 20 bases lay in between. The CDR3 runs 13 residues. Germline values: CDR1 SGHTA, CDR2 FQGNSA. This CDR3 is CASSIPPVAQRYF. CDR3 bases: TGTGCCAGCAGCATTCCCCCCGTCGCTCAGCGGTACTTC.

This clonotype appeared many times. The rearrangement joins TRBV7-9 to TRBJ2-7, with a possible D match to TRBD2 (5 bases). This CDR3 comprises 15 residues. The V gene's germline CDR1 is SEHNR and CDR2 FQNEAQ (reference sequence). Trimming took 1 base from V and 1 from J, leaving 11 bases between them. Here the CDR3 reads CASSLVSGKSYEQYF. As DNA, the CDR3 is TGTGCCAGCAGCTTAGTTTCGGGGAAATCCTACGAGCAGTACTTC.

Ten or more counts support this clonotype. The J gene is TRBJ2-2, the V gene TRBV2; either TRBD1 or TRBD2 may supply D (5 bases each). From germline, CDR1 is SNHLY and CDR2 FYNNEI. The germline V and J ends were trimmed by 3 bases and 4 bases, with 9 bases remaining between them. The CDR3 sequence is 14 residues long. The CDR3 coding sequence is TGTGCCAGCAGTGACAGGGCGGGCACCGGGGAGCTGTTTTTT. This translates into CASSDRAGTGELFF.

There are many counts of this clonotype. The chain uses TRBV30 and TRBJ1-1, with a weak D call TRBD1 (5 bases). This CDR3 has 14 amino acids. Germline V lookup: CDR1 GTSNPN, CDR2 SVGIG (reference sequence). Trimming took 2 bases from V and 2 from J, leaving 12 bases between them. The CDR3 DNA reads TGTGCCTGGAGTCCCGGGACGGAAAACACTGAAGCTTTCTTT. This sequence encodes CAWSPGTENTEAFF.

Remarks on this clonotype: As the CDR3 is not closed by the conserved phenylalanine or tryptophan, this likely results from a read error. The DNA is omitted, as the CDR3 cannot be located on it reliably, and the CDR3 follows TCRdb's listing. The CDR3 loop is CASSADSGLMNTEACL. The chain joins TRBV25-1 to TRBJ1-1; the DNA was not compared with TRBD1, the D call given in the table. In germline, CDR1 is MGHDK, CDR2 SYGVNS. The length of the CDR3 is 16 amino acids, counting both ends.

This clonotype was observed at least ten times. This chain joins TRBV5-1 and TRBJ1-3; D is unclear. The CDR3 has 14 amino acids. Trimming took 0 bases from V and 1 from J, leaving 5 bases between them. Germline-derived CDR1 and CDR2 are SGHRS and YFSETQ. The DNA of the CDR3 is TGCGCCAGCAGCTTGGGGGAATCTGGAAACACCATATATTTT. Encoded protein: CASSLGESGNTIYF. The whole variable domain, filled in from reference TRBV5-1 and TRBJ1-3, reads KAGVTQTPRYLIKTRGQQVTLSCSPISGHRSVSWYQQTPGQGLQFLFEYFSETQRNKGNFPGRFSGRQFSNSRSEMNVSTLELGDSALYLCASSLGESGNTIYFGEGSWLTVV.